This T cell receptor beta chain derives from a study of T cell repertoires in cytomegalovirus infection. Note on this clonotype: What it binds is not known.

J gave up 6 bases and V 0 bases, and 8 bases lay outside the gene matches. The CDR3 is 15 amino acids. Germline V lookup: CDR1 MNHEY, CDR2 SMNVEV (reference sequence). TCRdb passed the reads through MiXCR, listing each CDR3 protein once. The sample shows about 920,000 distinct CDR3 sequences, around 30% of them seen only once. General study results and limits: HLA-C-restricted CMV-specific TCR beta clonotypes prevailed in the ex vivo response.

The material sequenced was cultured CD8+ T cells from PBMCs, taken from culture after CMV antigen stimulation. This receptor was taken from a human donor in good health (CMV status not recorded). Some clones in this sample may be carry-over from other donors' samples. The chain uses TRBV27 and TRBJ2-7; 7 nucleotides match TRBD2. The DNA of the CDR3 is TGTGCCAGCAGTTTATCGGCAGGTCCGGGGGGCGAGCAGTACTTC. This encodes CASSLSAGPGGEQYF.